This TCR beta chain was sequenced in a study of beta chain features in type 1 diabetes (dated by TCRdb to the late 2010s). About the study as a whole: Mean age, gender distribution, total cell number and subset yield were not different between patients and healthy donors. A total of about 100,000,000 sorted cells were examined across all samples, and RNA yield correlated strongly with the number of cells per subset. In the study, recently diagnosed type 1 diabetes patients and matched healthy donors were compared on the TCRB repertoires of their sorted circulating CD4+ T cell subsets. Whereas all 30 or so donors provided naive and central memory subsets, regulatory and stem cell-like memory subsets were isolated from just 8 patients and about 8 healthy donors. What the study reported, not specific to this receptor: Fewer insertions and more nucleotide deletions at VDJ recombination sites were observed in patients with type 1 diabetes, implying thymic rearrangement abnormalities. Sequencing cDNA rather than genomic DNA could over-represent highly expressing activated cells, although activation and CD3 levels did not differ between groups. PCR might favor shorter templates, but patient and control samples were amplified and corrected together, so any skew would affect both groups equally. Naive, central memory and regulatory TCRB repertoires appeared more similar among patients than among healthy donors. In all four CD4+ subsets, TCRB CDR3 length was moderately but significantly shorter in type 1 diabetes patients. Because the HLA sub-analyses included only small numbers of individuals, any influence of HLA type on TCRB rearrangement was left unresolved.

To note about this clone: This clone's antigen is unknown. Qualities for individual bases were not recorded, and no much larger clone is one base off.

From each donor, a single peripheral blood sample of around 120 mL on average was drawn into heparinised tubes. A BD FACSAria II was used to sort naive, central memory, regulatory and stem cell-like memory CD4+ T cells with a panel that included CD45RO, CCR7, CD25, CD127, CD95 and CD27. Purity was above 95% for every sorted population. PBMCs were isolated immediately by Lymphoprep density gradient centrifugation and stained directly without culture. So that batch effects would be minimized, each experiment stained and sorted samples in pairs, pairing one healthy donor with one patient. The entire amount of isolated RNA was reverse transcribed using the High Capacity cDNA Reverse Transcription Kit, so the sequenced TCRB transcripts were expressed ones. Naive, central memory and regulatory T cell samples underwent deep immunoSEQ sequencing, averaging roughly 3.3 million total reads per sample. After sorted cells were lysed in RLT buffer, RNA was extracted with DNase-treated RNeasy Micro or Mini kits, with the choice depending on cell number. To prevent cross-contamination, every cell subset was processed on its own, while patient and healthy donor samples were processed together. TCRB sequences were amplified from cDNA with the immunoSEQ multiplex PCR, producing 87-bp fragments spanning the CDR3 region. Sequencing of the amplicons was done on the Illumina HiSeq platform. Per the original workflow: Synthetic template baselines were used to correct PCR bias computationally, reads within Hamming distance 2 were collapsed together, and singletons that could not be merged were discarded. Reads were aligned against IMGT so that V, D and J genes, CDR3 length and insertions or deletions at six rearrangement sites could be assigned. Within each subset, clonotype counts were normalized to the number of sorted cells before true diversity and Gini coefficients were calculated with the tcR R package. The overlap coefficient, calculated on TCRB nucleotide sequences, was used to measure repertoire sharing. Imported from immuneACCESS, the table was reduced by TCRdb to in-frame sequences with V and J called. These copies leave out some clones; in studies compared against another copy, an unresolved V gene accounts for under half, and the cause of the remainder is not known. The V and J calls and clone size are taken from that table; D and trimming were inferred from the DNA. In all, the sample holds some 360,000 clones, and 8.5% to 10% of those were seen once. The ten largest account for about 0.6% of the sample.

The sequenced material came from central memory CD4+ T cells from blood. This TCR was sampled from a man aged 25-45 years with type 1 diabetes.

This receptor carries the CDR3 CASSLRFADTQYF. The DNA sequence reads TGTGCCAGCAGCTTAAGGTTTGCAGATACGCAGTATTTT. Recombination joined TRBV11-2 with TRBJ2-3; no D segment can be confidently identified. The CDR3 goes from the cysteine to the phenylalanine over 13 residues. Only the CDR3 DNA stays, 39 bases, in frame from base 1. The junction carries 7 bases between V and J, which are trimmed by 2 bases and 4 bases respectively. CDR1 and CDR2 (SGHAT, FQNNGV) derive from the germline V gene. The CDR3 plus the reference TRBV11-2 and TRBJ2-3 genes for the other parts give the full variable domain: EAGVAQSPRYKIIEKRQSVAFWCNPISGHATLYWYQQILGQGPKLLIQFQNNGVVDDSQLPKDRFSAERLKGVDSTLKIQPAKLEDSAVYLCASSLRFADTQYFGPGTRLTVL.